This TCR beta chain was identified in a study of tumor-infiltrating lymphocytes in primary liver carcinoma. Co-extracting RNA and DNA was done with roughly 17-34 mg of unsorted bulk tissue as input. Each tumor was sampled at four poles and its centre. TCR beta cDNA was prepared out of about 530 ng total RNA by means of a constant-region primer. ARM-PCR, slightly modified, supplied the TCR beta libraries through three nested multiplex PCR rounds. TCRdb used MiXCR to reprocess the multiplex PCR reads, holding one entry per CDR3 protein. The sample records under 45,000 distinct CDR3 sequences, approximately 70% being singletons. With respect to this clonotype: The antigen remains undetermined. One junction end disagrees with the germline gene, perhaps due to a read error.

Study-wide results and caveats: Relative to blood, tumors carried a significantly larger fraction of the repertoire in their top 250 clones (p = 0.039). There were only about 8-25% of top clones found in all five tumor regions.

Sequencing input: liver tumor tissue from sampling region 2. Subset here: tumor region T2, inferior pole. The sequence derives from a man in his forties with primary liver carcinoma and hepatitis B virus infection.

The CDR3, as DNA: TGTACCAGCAGTTTGCCGAGGGAGAACACAGACACGCAGTATTTT. It encodes CTSSLPRENTDTQYF. V and J are TRBV11-1 and TRBJ2-3, with D perhaps matching TRBD2 (5 bases). Germline-derived CDR1 and CDR2 are SGHAT and FQDESV (reference sequence). The CDR3 runs to 15 residues.